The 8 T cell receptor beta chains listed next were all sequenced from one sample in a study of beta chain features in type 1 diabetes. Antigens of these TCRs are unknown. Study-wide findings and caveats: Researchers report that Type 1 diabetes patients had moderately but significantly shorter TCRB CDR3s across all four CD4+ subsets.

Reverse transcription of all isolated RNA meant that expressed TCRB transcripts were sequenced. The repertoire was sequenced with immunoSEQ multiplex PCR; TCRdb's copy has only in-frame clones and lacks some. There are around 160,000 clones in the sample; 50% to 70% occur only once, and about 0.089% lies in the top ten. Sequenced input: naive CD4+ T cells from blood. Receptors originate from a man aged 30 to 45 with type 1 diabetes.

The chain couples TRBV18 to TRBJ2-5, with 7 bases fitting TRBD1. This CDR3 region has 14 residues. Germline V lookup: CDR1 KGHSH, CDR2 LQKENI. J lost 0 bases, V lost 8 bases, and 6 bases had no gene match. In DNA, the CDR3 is TGTGCCAGCCCCTCAGACAGGGACCAAGAGACCCAGTACTTC. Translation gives CASPSDRDQETQYF.

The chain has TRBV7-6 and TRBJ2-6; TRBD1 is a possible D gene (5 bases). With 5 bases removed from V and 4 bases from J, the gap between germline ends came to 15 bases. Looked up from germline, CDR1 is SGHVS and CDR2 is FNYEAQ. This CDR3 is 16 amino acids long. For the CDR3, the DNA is TGTGCCAGCAGCCTTGACAGCCTGGCCGGGGCCAACGTCCTGACTTTC. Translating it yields CASSLDSLAGANVLTF.

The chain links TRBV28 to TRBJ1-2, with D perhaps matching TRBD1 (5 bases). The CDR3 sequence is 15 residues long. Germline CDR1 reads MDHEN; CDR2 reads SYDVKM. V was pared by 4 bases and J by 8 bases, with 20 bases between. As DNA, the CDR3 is TGTGCCAGCAGTTCCCCGACAGTGCCCATTGAGGGCTACACCTTC. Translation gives CASSSPTVPIEGYTF.

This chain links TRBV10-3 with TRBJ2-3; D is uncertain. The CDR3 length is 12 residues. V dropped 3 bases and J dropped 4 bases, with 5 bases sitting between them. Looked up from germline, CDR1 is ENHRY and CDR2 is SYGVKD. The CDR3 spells CAISDSADTQYF. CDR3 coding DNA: TGTGCCATCAGTGATAGTGCAGATACGCAGTATTTT.

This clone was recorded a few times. In DNA form, the CDR3 reads TGCAGCGTTGCCAGCAACATGAACACTGAAGCTTTCTTT. Residues: CSVASNMNTEAFF. J is TRBJ1-1 and V is TRBV29-1; D is unclear. CDR3 length: 13 amino acids. CDR1 and CDR2 from the germline V gene are SQVTM and ANQGSEA. V was cut by 4 bases and J by 0 bases, with 9 bases left in between.

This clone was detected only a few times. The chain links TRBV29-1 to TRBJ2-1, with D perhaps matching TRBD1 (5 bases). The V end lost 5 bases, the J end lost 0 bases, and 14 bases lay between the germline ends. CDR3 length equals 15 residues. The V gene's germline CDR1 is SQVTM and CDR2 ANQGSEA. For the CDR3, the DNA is TGCAGCGTTAGCTGGGGCCTAAGCTCCTACAATGAGCAGTTCTTC. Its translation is CSVSWGLSSYNEQFF.

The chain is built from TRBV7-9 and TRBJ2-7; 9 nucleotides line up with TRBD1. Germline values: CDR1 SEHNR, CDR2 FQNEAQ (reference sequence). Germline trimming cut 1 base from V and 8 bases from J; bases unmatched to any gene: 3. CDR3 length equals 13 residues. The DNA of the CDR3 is TGTGCCAGCAGCTTAGGGACAGGGGCAAAGCAGTACTTC. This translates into CASSLGTGAKQYF.

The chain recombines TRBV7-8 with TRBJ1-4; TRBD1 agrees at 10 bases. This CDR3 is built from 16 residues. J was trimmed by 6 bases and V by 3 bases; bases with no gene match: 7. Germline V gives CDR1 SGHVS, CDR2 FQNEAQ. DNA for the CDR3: TGTGCCAGCAGCTTTACACCCGGGACAGGGGATGAAAAACTGTTTTTT. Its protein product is CASSFTPGTGDEKLFF. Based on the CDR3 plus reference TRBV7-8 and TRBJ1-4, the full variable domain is GAGVSQSPRYKVAKRGQDVALRCDPISGHVSLFWYQQALGQGPEFLTYFQNEAQLDKSGLPSDRFFAERPEGSVSTLKIQRTQQEDSAVYLCASSFTPGTGDEKLFFGSGTQLSVL.